Listed below are T cell receptor beta chains from one sample, sequenced in a study of tumor-infiltrating lymphocytes in primary liver carcinoma. TCRdb recomputed calls from the multiplex PCR reads with MiXCR, one row per CDR3 protein. This table has around 330,000 distinct CDR3 sequences, 50% to 60% appearing once. Sample: peripheral blood. These receptors all come from a young woman with primary liver carcinoma and hepatitis B virus infection. Each CDR3 is given with its conserved first and last residue. D genes are given only for firm matches. Only part of the rows carry a size: once, few, many, or a class if the clone is expanded.

J gene: TRBJ2-2
clone size: many
D gene: -
V gene: TRBV5-4
CDR3 protein: CASSLSPPGELFF
CDR3 DNA: TGTGCCAGCAGCTTGAGCCCCCCGGGGGAGCTGTTTTTT

J gene: TRBJ2-3
clone size: -
D gene: TRBD2
V gene: TRBV6-2/TRBV6-3
CDR3 protein: CASQPPPWEREDTTDTQYF
CDR3 DNA: TGTGCCAGCCAACCCCCACCTTGGGAGCGGGAGGACACCACAGATACGCAGTATTTT

J gene: TRBJ1-1
clone size: few
D gene: -
V gene: TRBV5-6
CDR3 protein: CASAGRGANTEAFF
CDR3 DNA: TGTGCCAGCGCCGGGCGGGGAGCAAACACTGAAGCTTTCTTT

J gene: TRBJ2-5
clone size: -
D gene: -
V gene: TRBV28
CDR3 protein: CATGGLVHETQYF
CDR3 DNA: TGTGCCACTGGGGGGCTAGTGCACGAGACCCAGTACTTC

J gene: TRBJ2-3
clone size: -
D gene: TRBD2
V gene: TRBV4-2
CDR3 protein: CASSPVRTSGSTDTQYF
CDR3 DNA: TGTGCCAGCAGCCCAGTCCGGACTAGCGGGAGCACAGATACGCAGTATTTT

J gene: TRBJ2-7
clone size: -
D gene: TRBD2
V gene: TRBV6-2/TRBV6-3
CDR3 protein: CASSRSSGRNEEYF
CDR3 DNA: TGTGCCAGCAGTCGATCTAGCGGAAGAAACGAGGAGTACTTC

J gene: TRBJ2-1
clone size: -
D gene: -
V gene: TRBV30
CDR3 protein: CAWSVRGASSYNEQFF
CDR3 DNA: TGTGCCTGGAGTGTAAGGGGAGCGAGCTCCTACAATGAGCAGTTCTTC

J gene: TRBJ2-3
clone size: -
D gene: TRBD2
V gene: TRBV11-2
CDR3 protein: CASSPLIQAGGPTDTQYF
CDR3 DNA: TGTGCCAGCAGCCCCCTAATACAAGCGGGAGGACCCACAGATACGCAGTACTTT

J gene: TRBJ1-1
clone size: -
D gene: -
V gene: TRBV6-5
CDR3 protein: CASQRGDIPNTEALF
CDR3 DNA: TGTGCCAGCCAACGTGGAGATATACCGAACACTGAAGCTCTCTTT

J gene: TRBJ1-1
clone size: -
D gene: -
V gene: TRBV30
CDR3 protein: CAWRRDMQLLEAFF
CDR3 DNA: TGTGCCTGGAGGAGGGACATGCAATTGCTTGAAGCTTTCTTT

J gene: TRBJ1-1
clone size: -
D gene: -
V gene: TRBV7-8
CDR3 protein: CANSPQDRPGTEAFF
CDR3 DNA: TGTGCCAACAGCCCACAAGACAGGCCAGGCACTGAAGCTTTCTTT

J gene: TRBJ2-1
clone size: -
D gene: -
V gene: TRBV7-9
CDR3 protein: CASSIPDQGGEQFF
CDR3 DNA: TGTGCCAGCAGCATCCCGGACCAGGGGGGTGAGCAGTTCTTC

J gene: TRBJ1-1
clone size: -
D gene: -
V gene: TRBV13
CDR3 protein: CASSLTMAFF
CDR3 DNA: TGTGCCAGCAGCTTGACCATGGCTTTCTTT

J gene: TRBJ2-3
clone size: -
D gene: -
V gene: TRBV24-1
CDR3 protein: CATSVDGDTQYF
CDR3 DNA: TGTGCCACCAGTGTCGATGGCGATACGCAGTATTTT

J gene: TRBJ1-1
clone size: -
D gene: -
V gene: TRBV6-1
CDR3 protein: CASSEVYNIEAFF
CDR3 DNA: TGTGCCAGCAGTGAAGTCTACAACATTGAAGCTTTCTTT

J gene: TRBJ2-3
clone size: many
D gene: -
V gene: TRBV12-3/TRBV12-4
CDR3 protein: CASSRTANTQYF
CDR3 DNA: TGTGCCAGCAGTCGGACGGCAAATACGCAGTATTTT

J gene: TRBJ1-1
clone size: few
D gene: -
V gene: TRBV12-3/TRBV12-4
CDR3 protein: CASSLRGRGANTEAFF
CDR3 DNA: TGTGCCAGCAGTTTAAGGGGGAGGGGGGCGAACACTGAAGCTTTCTTT

J gene: TRBJ2-2
clone size: -
D gene: TRBD2
V gene: TRBV4-1
CDR3 protein: CASSLWVAGGSLNTGELFF
CDR3 DNA: TGCGCCAGCAGTCTCTGGGTAGCGGGAGGAAGTTTAAACACCGGGGAGCTGTTTTTT

J gene: TRBJ2-3
clone size: -
D gene: -
V gene: TRBV5-4
CDR3 protein: CTSSPGTDTQYF
CDR3 DNA: TGTACCAGCAGCCCGGGCACAGATACGCAGTATTTT

J gene: TRBJ1-5
clone size: once
D gene: -
V gene: TRBV15
CDR3 protein: CATSRGPYTGRNNQPQHF
CDR3 DNA: TGTGCCACCAGCAGGGGCCCTTACACGGGACGGAATAATCAGCCCCAGCATTTT

J gene: TRBJ1-2
clone size: -
D gene: TRBD1
V gene: TRBV28
CDR3 protein: CASGDVQGNGYTF
CDR3 DNA: TGTGCCAGCGGTGACGTACAGGGGAATGGCTACACCTTC

J gene: TRBJ1-5
clone size: -
D gene: -
V gene: TRBV7-4
CDR3 protein: CASSLHHTGRGEKPQHF
CDR3 DNA: TGTGCCAGCTCACTTCACCATACGGGGCGGGGGGAGAAGCCCCAGCATTTT

J gene: TRBJ2-7
clone size: -
D gene: -
V gene: TRBV30
CDR3 protein: CAWSAHRSSYEQYF
CDR3 DNA: TGTGCCTGGAGTGCACACAGGAGCTCCTACGAGCAGTACTTC

J gene: TRBJ1-3
clone size: -
D gene: -
V gene: TRBV29-1
CDR3 protein: CSVRSGQRLNTRYF
CDR3 DNA: TGCAGCGTTAGGTCTGGACAGAGATTGAACACCAGATATTTT

J gene: TRBJ2-7
clone size: -
D gene: -
V gene: TRBV30
CDR3 protein: CAWSGGRVEQYF
CDR3 DNA: TGTGCCTGGAGTGGTGGGCGGGTCGAGCAGTACTTC

J gene: TRBJ1-5
clone size: -
D gene: TRBD1
V gene: TRBV6-5
CDR3 protein: CASRRDRLSNQPQHF
CDR3 DNA: TGTGCCAGCAGGAGGGACAGGTTAAGCAATCAGCCCCAGCATTTT

J gene: TRBJ2-3
clone size: -
D gene: -
V gene: TRBV10-3
CDR3 protein: CAISVGTRKDTQYF
CDR3 DNA: TGTGCCATCAGTGTTGGTACTCGCAAAGATACGCAGTATTTT

J gene: TRBJ2-2
clone size: -
D gene: -
V gene: TRBV7-8
CDR3 protein: CASSLAGVRTGELSF
CDR3 DNA: TGTGCCAGCAGCTTAGCGGGAGTTCGGACCGGGGAGCTGTCTTTT

J gene: TRBJ1-6
clone size: -
D gene: -
V gene: TRBV7-9
CDR3 protein: CVSSPRSYNSPLHF
CDR3 DNA: TGTGTCAGCAGCCCACGATCCTATAATTCACCCCTCCACTTT

J gene: TRBJ2-2
clone size: few
D gene: -
V gene: TRBV24-1
CDR3 protein: CATSDLTSGELFF
CDR3 DNA: TGTGCCACCAGTGATCTAACGTCCGGGGAGCTGTTTTTT

J gene: TRBJ2-4
clone size: -
D gene: TRBD1
V gene: TRBV12-3/TRBV12-4
CDR3 protein: CASSLVDEGYRGRYIHYF
CDR3 DNA: TGTGCCAGCAGTTTAGTGGACGAGGGTTACAGGGGGCGATACATTCACTACTTC

J gene: TRBJ2-1
clone size: -
D gene: TRBD2
V gene: TRBV28
CDR3 protein: CASRSGRAGNEQFF
CDR3 DNA: TGTGCCAGTCGGAGCGGGAGGGCAGGGAATGAGCAGTTCTTC

J gene: TRBJ2-7
clone size: -
D gene: -
V gene: TRBV11-2
CDR3 protein: CASSLDPTAYEQYF
CDR3 DNA: TGTGCCAGCAGCTTAGACCCAACTGCCTACGAGCAGTACTTC

J gene: TRBJ2-2
clone size: -
D gene: -
V gene: TRBV4-1
CDR3 protein: CAGSQVGGGDTGELFF
CDR3 DNA: TGCGCCGGCAGTCAAGTTGGAGGGGGGGACACCGGGGAGCTGTTTTTT

J gene: TRBJ2-3
clone size: -
D gene: TRBD2
V gene: TRBV11-3
CDR3 protein: CANSLGFGAGAGGTDMQYF
CDR3 DNA: TGTGCCAACAGTTTAGGTTTTGGAGCGGGAGCGGGAGGCACAGATATGCAGTATTTT

J gene: TRBJ1-4
clone size: many
D gene: TRBD1
V gene: TRBV6-5
CDR3 protein: CASSYLGQGFGEKLFF
CDR3 DNA: TGTGCCAGCAGTTACTTGGGACAGGGGTTCGGTGAAAAACTGTTTTTT

J gene: TRBJ2-2
clone size: many
D gene: TRBD2
V gene: TRBV6-5
CDR3 protein: CASSFQRTSGRPGELFF
CDR3 DNA: TGTGCCAGCAGCTTTCAAAGGACTAGCGGGAGACCCGGGGAGCTGTTTTTT

J gene: TRBJ2-2
clone size: few
D gene: -
V gene: TRBV5-6
CDR3 protein: CARSLAPRVTGELFF
CDR3 DNA: TGTGCCAGGAGCTTGGCACCTAGAGTCACCGGGGAGCTGTTCTTT

J gene: TRBJ2-5
clone size: -
D gene: TRBD2
V gene: TRBV12-3/TRBV12-4
CDR3 protein: CASCRSGTAQYF
CDR3 DNA: TGTGCCAGCTGTCGAAGCGGGACGGCCCAGTACTTC

J gene: TRBJ2-2
clone size: few
D gene: -
V gene: TRBV7-8
CDR3 protein: CASSSGARTENTGELFF
CDR3 DNA: TGTGCCAGCAGCTCGGGAGCGAGGACGGAGAACACCGGGGAGCTGTTTTTT

J gene: TRBJ2-2
clone size: many
D gene: -
V gene: TRBV29-1
CDR3 protein: CSVELRAGELFF
CDR3 DNA: TGCAGCGTTGAATTAAGGGCCGGGGAGCTGTTTTTT